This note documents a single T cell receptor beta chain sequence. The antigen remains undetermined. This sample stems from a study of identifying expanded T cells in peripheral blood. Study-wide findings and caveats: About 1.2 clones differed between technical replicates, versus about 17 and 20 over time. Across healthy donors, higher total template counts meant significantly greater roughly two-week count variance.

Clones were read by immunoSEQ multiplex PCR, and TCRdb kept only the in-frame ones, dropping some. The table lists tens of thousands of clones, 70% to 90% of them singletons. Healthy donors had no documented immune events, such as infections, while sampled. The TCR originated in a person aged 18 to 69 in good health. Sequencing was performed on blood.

The CDR3 spells CASSPSSWDNYGYTF. In DNA, the CDR3 is TGTGCCAGCTCACCATCCAGTTGGGATAACTATGGCTACACCTTC. The chain couples TRBV18 to TRBJ1-2; D not resolved. Germline values: CDR1 KGHSH, CDR2 LQKENI. V lost 2 bases, J lost 1 base, and 11 bases lay in between. This CDR3 spans 15 amino acids.